A single sample is the source of the 28 T cell receptor beta chains below, sequenced in a study of blood T cell repertoires in COVID-19. The assay was immunoSEQ multiplex PCR, and TCRdb's table has in-frame clones only and misses some. The repertoire holds hundreds of thousands of clones, with 80% to 90% as singletons. The sequenced material came from PBMCs or T cells enriched from blood (not recorded which). The receptors derive from a man aged 25 to 45 who had recovered from COVID-19.

Only one count was recorded for this clone. This CDR3 reads CASSIWGRNSPLHF. The DNA of the CDR3 is TGTGCCAGTAGTATATGGGGGCGAAATTCACCCCTCCACTTT. The rearrangement links TRBV19 to TRBJ1-6; weak D call: TRBD1 (6 bases). Trimming took 2 bases from V and 7 from J, leaving 9 bases between them. Germline lookup yields CDR1 LNHDA and CDR2 SQIVND (reference sequence). This CDR3 is 14 amino acids long.

The chain joins TRBV7-9 to TRBJ1-5, with a weak D call TRBD1 (5 bases). V was shortened by 6 bases and J by 4 bases, with 10 bases between the two germline ends. Germline V gene lookup returns CDR1 SEHNR and CDR2 FQNEAQ (reference sequence). The CDR3 runs 13 residues. The CDR3 here is CASSPGWNQPQHF. The CDR3 nucleotides are TGTGCCAGCAGTCCAGGGTGGAATCAGCCCCAGCATTTT. The complete variable domain, with remaining parts taken from reference TRBV7-9 and TRBJ1-5, reads DTGVSQNPRHKITKRGQNVTFRCDPISEHNRLYWYRQTLGQGPEFLTYFQNEAQLEKSRLLSDRFSAERPKGSFSTLEIQRTEQGDSAMYLCASSPGWNQPQHFGDGTRLSIL.

CDR3 residues: CAISDRDNQPQHF. As DNA, the CDR3 is TGTGCCATCAGTGACAGGGATAATCAGCCCCAGCATTTT. The chain joins TRBV10-3 to TRBJ1-5; D possibly corresponds to TRBD1 (5 bases). V was clipped by 3 bases and J by 4 bases, with 7 bases between them. The germline V gene encodes CDR1 ENHRY and CDR2 SYGVKD. The CDR3 runs 13 residues.

The chain joins TRBV5-1 to TRBJ1-1; 8 nucleotides line up with TRBD1. Germline-derived CDR1 and CDR2 are SGHRS and YFSETQ. The ends lost 7 bases at V and 6 bases at J; junction bases unmatched: 8. The CDR3 extends over 13 amino acids. The CDR3 coding sequence is TGCGCCAGCGCTTCAGGGGGCGATTCTGAAGCTTTCTTT. Protein sequence: CASASGGDSEAFF.

The chain uses TRBV28 and TRBJ2-1; D is possibly TRBD2 (6 bases). Looked up from germline, CDR1 is MDHEN and CDR2 is SYDVKM. Trimming took 8 bases from V and 6 from J, leaving 14 bases between them. CDR3 size: 13 residues. The DNA of the CDR3 is TGTGCCAGCTCCCCGGGAGTTGGCAATGAGCAGTTCTTC. Translating it yields CASSPGVGNEQFF.

The V gene is TRBV6-2 or TRBV6-3, the J gene TRBJ1-1; 8 bases line up with TRBD1. Germline V gene data show CDR1 as MNHEY and CDR2 as SVGEGT. V shed 5 bases and J 1 base; nucleotides not matched to a gene: 6. The CDR3 length is 15 residues. CDR3 in amino acids: CASSRPGTGNTEAFF. The CDR3 coding sequence is TGTGCCAGCAGTCGCCCCGGGACAGGGAACACTGAAGCTTTCTTT.

In DNA form, the CDR3 reads TGTGCCAGCAGTTTAGGGGGCACGAACACTGAAGCTTTCTTT. It encodes CASSLGGTNTEAFF. V usage is TRBV27 and J usage is TRBJ1-1, with D tentatively TRBD1 (6 bases). CDR1 and CDR2 from the germline V gene are MNHEY and SMNVEV (reference sequence). Trimming left V 2 bases short and J 1 base short, with 8 bases between. The CDR3 totals 14 residues.

J is TRBJ2-1 and V is TRBV10-3, with D possibly TRBD1 on 5 matching bases. The CDR3 runs 14 residues. Trimming pared 6 bases from V and 5 bases from J, leaving 14 bases between. Germline CDR1 ENHRY, CDR2 SYGVKD. CDR3 bases: TGTGCCATCAGCGGAACAGGAATCGACAATGAGCAGTTCTTC. Amino acid sequence: CAISGTGIDNEQFF.

This chain uses TRBV19 with TRBJ1-5; D may be TRBD1 (6 bases). The CDR3 loop spans 13 amino acids. Trimming took off 6 bases at V and 8 bases at J, with 14 bases between the two ends. Germline loops: CDR1 LNHDA, CDR2 SQIVND (reference sequence). The CDR3 region has the DNA TGTGCCAGTAGCAAAAGGACAGTAGAGCCCCAGCATTTT. Its translation: CASSKRTVEPQHF.

J is TRBJ1-2 and V is TRBV7-2; the D is unclear. Germline assignment: CDR1 SGHTA and CDR2 FQGNSA. V was shortened by 1 base and J by 4 bases, with 10 bases between the two germline ends. This CDR3 has 14 residues. Written as DNA, the CDR3 is TGTGCCAGCAGCTTAGGTCAGGAATTCTATGGCTACACCTTC. Its protein is CASSLGQEFYGYTF. The variable domain in full, completed from reference TRBV7-2 and TRBJ1-2, reads GAGVSQSPSNKVTEKGKDVELRCDPISGHTALYWYRQSLGQGLEFLIYFQGNSAPDKSGLPSDRFSAERTGGSVSTLTIQRTQQEDSAVYLCASSLGQEFYGYTFGSGTRLTVV.

The J gene is TRBJ2-3, the V gene TRBV2; the match to TRBD1 covers 8 bases. The CDR3 runs to 15 residues. Germline V CDR1 and CDR2: SNHLY, FYNNEI. The V gene end was trimmed by 7 bases and the J gene end by 1 base; junction bases not matched to a gene: 7. The CDR3 loop is CASTSTGAGTDTQYF. CDR3 sequence (DNA): TGTGCCAGCACTTCGACAGGGGCTGGCACAGATACGCAGTATTTT. The entire variable domain, with the rest obtained from reference TRBV2 and TRBJ2-3, is as follows: EPEVTQTPSHQVTQMGQEVILRCVPISNHLYFYWYRQILGQKVEFLVSFYNNEISEKSEIFDDQFSVERPDGSNFTLKIRSTKLEDSAMYFCASTSTGAGTDTQYFGPGTRLTVL.

The rearrangement uses TRBV18 and TRBJ2-5; no clear D. V lost 3 bases, J lost 4 bases, and 9 bases lay in between. Looked up from germline, CDR1 is KGHSH and CDR2 is LQKENI. This CDR3 is 13 amino acids long. CDR3 sequence (DNA): TGTGCCAGCTCACCCTCTATCCGAGAGACCCAGTACTTC. Its protein is CASSPSIRETQYF.

The J gene is TRBJ1-1, the V gene TRBV18; D gene ambiguous. Germline V gene sequence: CDR1 KGHSH, CDR2 LQKENI. V was pared by 4 bases and J by 2 bases, with 11 bases between. The CDR3 extends over 14 amino acids. The CDR3 DNA sequence: TGTGCCAGCTCACAAAGGCACAGAAACACTGAAGCTTTCTTT. Protein: CASSQRHRNTEAFF.

This clone was counted a few times. The chain links TRBV6-1 to TRBJ2-7, with 7 positions matching TRBD2. V shed 3 bases, J shed 2 bases, and the junction held 4 bases outside the gene matches. The CDR3 covers 14 residues. Germline CDR1 is MNHNS and CDR2 is SASEGT. The DNA for the CDR3 is TGTGCCAGCAGTGAGGCTAGCGGACCCTACGAGCAGTACTTC. This encodes CASSEASGPYEQYF.

This sequence joins TRBV2 and TRBJ2-1; possibly TRBD2 for D (6 bases). The CDR3 is 14 residues long. CDR1 is SNHLY and CDR2 is FYNNEI in the germline V gene. V lost 5 bases and J lost 5, with 13 bases in between. The CDR3 DNA reads as TGTGCCAGCAGTAGACTAGGATCGGACAATGAGCAGTTCTTC. Its protein is CASSRLGSDNEQFF.

This chain connects TRBV11-2 to TRBJ2-7, with D unresolved. Per the germline V gene, CDR1 is SGHAT and CDR2 is FQNNGV. This CDR3 comprises 14 residues. The V end lost 1 base, the J end lost 2 bases, and 9 bases lay between the germline ends. The CDR3 DNA follows: TGTGCCAGCAGCTTAGGTATCAGTCCCTACGAGCAGTACTTC. Translation: CASSLGISPYEQYF.

V and J are TRBV7-2 and TRBJ2-7; D is possibly TRBD1 (6 bases). V lost 0 bases to trimming and J lost 2 bases, with 8 bases between them. This CDR3 contains 14 residues. Germline V gene lookup returns CDR1 SGHTA and CDR2 FQGNSA. The CDR3 DNA sequence: TGTGCCAGCAGCTTAGCCACAGGGACCTACGAGCAGTACTTC. It specifies CASSLATGTYEQYF.

This clone was found a few times. The chain carries TRBV9 and TRBJ2-5; D possibly corresponds to TRBD1 (5 bases). Germline V gives CDR1 SGDLS, CDR2 YYNGEE. The CDR3 sequence is 13 residues long. Trimming pared 2 bases from V and 5 bases from J, leaving 10 bases between. This chain's CDR3 is CASSVGLKETQYF. In nucleotides, the CDR3 is TGTGCCAGCAGCGTGGGGCTGAAGGAGACCCAGTACTTC.

The chain links TRBV5-1 to TRBJ2-7; 9 bases fit TRBD1. The CDR3 length is 15 residues. Germline CDR1 SGHRS, CDR2 YFSETQ. Trimming at V came to 5 bases and at J to 2 bases, leaving 8 bases not matched to a gene. CDR3 in DNA: TGCGCCAGCAGTCCTGGGACAGGGACCCCCTACGAGCAGTACTTC. It encodes CASSPGTGTPYEQYF.

The chain carries TRBV30 and TRBJ2-1; no reliable D call. This CDR3 has 11 amino acids. The V end lost 4 bases, the J end lost 2 bases, and 3 bases lay between the germline ends. Germline V CDR1 and CDR2: GTSNPN, SVGIG (reference sequence). CDR3 in amino acids: CAWIAYNEQFF. Written as DNA, the CDR3 is TGTGCCTGGATAGCCTACAATGAGCAGTTCTTC.

This chain uses TRBV6-6 with TRBJ2-6; D uncertain. CDR1 MNHNY and CDR2 SVGAGI come from the germline V gene (reference sequence). The CDR3 is 16 amino acids. V gave up 5 bases and J gave up 0 bases, with 11 bases separating them. CDR3 bases: TGTGCCAGCAGTCGAACCTATAGCTCTGGGGCCAACGTCCTGACTTTC. Residues: CASSRTYSSGANVLTF.

The chain is built from TRBV2 and TRBJ1-1, with D maybe TRBD1 (6 bases). Trimming left V 3 bases short and J 5 bases short, with 16 bases between. Germline V gives CDR1 SNHLY, CDR2 FYNNEI. The CDR3 length is 15 residues. The CDR3 nucleotides read TGTGCCAGCAGTGAGCCCGGGGGGCCAGGAACTGAAGCTTTCTTT. It is translated as CASSEPGGPGTEAFF.

The chain employs TRBV4-1 and TRBJ2-2; D unresolved. The V end lost 0 bases, the J end lost 0 bases, and 8 bases lay between the germline ends. CDR1 and CDR2 from the germline V gene are MGHRA and YSYEKL. The CDR3 spans 16 residues. CDR3 region: CASSQEAQSNTGELFF. The CDR3 DNA sequence: TGCGCCAGCAGCCAAGAGGCACAATCGAACACCGGGGAGCTGTTTTTT.

This chain connects TRBV4-2 to TRBJ2-1; TRBD2 aligns across 7 bases. The CDR3 extends over 16 amino acids. The germline V gene has CDR1 LGHNA and CDR2 YNFKEQ. V gave up 0 bases and J gave up 4 bases; unmatched junction bases: 6. This CDR3 reads CASSQDLSSGYNEQFF. In nucleotides, the CDR3 is TGTGCCAGCAGCCAAGATCTCTCTAGCGGATACAATGAGCAGTTCTTC.

This clone was seen only once. This sequence joins TRBV4-1 and TRBJ2-2, with 10 bases matching TRBD2. CDR3 length equals 17 residues. In germline, CDR1 is MGHRA, CDR2 YSYEKL. The V segment lost 1 base and the J segment 6 bases; nucleotides outside the gene matches: 8. CDR3 loop: CASSQANLAGVAGELFF. CDR3 in DNA: TGCGCCAGCAGCCAAGCGAATCTAGCGGGAGTTGCCGGGGAGCTGTTTTTT.

The chain joins TRBV5-1 to TRBJ1-5; D gene unclear. Germline V gene sequence: CDR1 SGHRS, CDR2 YFSETQ. The V end lost 7 bases, the J end lost 5 bases, and 22 bases lay between the germline ends. This CDR3 is 16 amino acids long. The CDR3 sequence: CASSQAGPEIYQPQHF. The DNA of the CDR3 is TGCGCCAGCTCCCAAGCTGGGCCCGAGATATATCAGCCCCAGCATTTT.

On this clone itself: This sample includes further DNA sequences coding for the same CDR3. J is TRBJ2-5 and V is TRBV29-1, with D possibly TRBD2 on 6 matching bases. This CDR3 region has 12 residues. CDR1 SQVTM and CDR2 ANQGSEA come from the germline V gene. V was trimmed by 1 base and J by 3 bases, leaving 6 bases between them. DNA for the CDR3: TGCAGCGTTGAAGGGGGGGAAGAGACCCAGTACTTC. Its translation: CSVEGGEETQYF.

This chain links TRBV2 with TRBJ1-4; D ambiguous. Germline V lookup: CDR1 SNHLY, CDR2 FYNNEI. The CDR3 is 15 amino acids. Trimming stripped 8 bases from V and 0 bases from J, with 13 bases between. Here the CDR3 reads CASVLSEATNEKLFF. CDR3 nucleotides: TGTGCCAGCGTGTTAAGCGAGGCAACTAATGAAAAACTGTTTTTT.